This T cell receptor (beta chain) is drawn from a study of shared clonotypes between healthy human individuals. Findings and limits, study-wide: Apart from blood, nothing was sampled; tissue repertoires likely differ.

Sequenced by immunoSEQ multiplex PCR; TCRdb stores in-frame clones only, minus some. In the table there are about 480,000 clones, 70% to 80% of which are singletons. Notes on this clone: The target antigen is unknown.

The CDR3 has 15 amino acids. CDR1 LGHNA and CDR2 YSLEER come from the germline V gene. This receptor was identified in a middle-aged woman in good health. Some clones in this sample may be carry-over from other donors' samples. Material for sequencing was PBMCs. This chain joins TRBV4-3 and TRBJ2-5; D is unresolved. The assigned J gene may be wrong: the sequence end matches TRBJ2-7 better. The CDR3 DNA reads as TGCGCCAGCAGCCAAGCGAAGCAGCCCGGTTACGAGCAGTACTTC. Protein: CASSQAKQPGYEQYF.